A selection of T cell receptor beta chains follows, all from one sample in a study of regulatory T cells in long-lasting Graves disease. TCRdb re-called the multiplex PCR reads through MiXCR, storing one row per CDR3 protein. The sample includes around 330,000 distinct CDR3 sequences, about 18% of them seen just once. This sample comprised peripheral blood mononuclear cells (PBMCs), obtained at new diagnosis, from a patient treated with antithyroid drugs. Every receptor here comes from a female donor with Graves disease. Both conserved end residues are part of each CDR3. D genes are given only for firm matches. The listing skips clone size in some rows; elsewhere it reads once, few, many or a size class.

cdr3_nt cdr3_aa d_call j_call clone_size v_call
TGTGCCTCTAACATGGGGACAGGGGACAATGAGCAGTTCTTC CASNMGTGDNEQFF TRBD1 TRBJ2-1 NA TRBV19
TGTGCCAGCAGGGGGGACTTCTACGAGCAGTACTTC CASRGDFYEQYF NA TRBJ2-7 NA TRBV2
TGTGCCAGCAGCTTCCTAGAGACCCAGTACTTC CASSFLETQYF NA TRBJ2-5 many TRBV7-9
TGTGCCAGCAGTTGGGGAGCGGGAGAGGGGCAGTATTTT CASSWGAGEGQYF TRBD2 TRBJ2-3 many TRBV28
TGTGCCAGCAGTTTGGGATATGCGGATGAGCAGTTCTTC CASSLGYADEQFF NA TRBJ2-1 many TRBV28
TGTGCCACCGGCCTAGCCAATGAGCAGTTCTTC CATGLANEQFF NA TRBJ2-1 NA TRBV24-1
TGCAGCGTTGAAGATATATCCGGCCGTCAGTCCACCGGGGAGCTGTTTTTT CSVEDISGRQSTGELFF NA TRBJ2-2 many TRBV29-1
TGCGCCAGCAGCCCGGGGGTTAGCGGGATTTTACACGAGCAGTACTTC CASSPGVSGILHEQYF TRBD2 TRBJ2-7 few TRBV5-1
TGTGCCAGCAGTTCCAGGGGACAGGTTTACAATGAGCAGTTCTTC CASSSRGQVYNEQFF TRBD1 TRBJ2-1 NA TRBV28
TGTGCCAGCAGTAAAAGCGGGAGCCCCACAGATACGCAGTATTTT CASSKSGSPTDTQYF TRBD2 TRBJ2-3 many TRBV2
TGTGCCAGCAGCTTATGGGCGGAGGGAGGCACAGATACGCAGTATTTT CASSLWAEGGTDTQYF NA TRBJ2-3 many TRBV7-3
TGTGCCAGCAGGGTTCCGGGACAGGGGTACGAGCAGTACTTC CASRVPGQGYEQYF TRBD1 TRBJ2-7 many TRBV6-1
TGTGCCAGCTGCCGGCGCGCGTCTAGCACAGATACGCAGTATTTT CASCRRASSTDTQYF NA TRBJ2-3 few TRBV7-9
TGTGCCAGCAGTTCCCCTCAGGGGCTAGCGGGAGGTTTGACCGGGGAGCTGTCTTTT CASSSPQGLAGGLTGELSF TRBD2 TRBJ2-2 NA TRBV25-1
TGTGCCAGCAGTTACTTTGCGGGAGGTACCTACAATGAGCAGTTCTTC CASSYFAGGTYNEQFF TRBD2 TRBJ2-1 many TRBV6-5
TGCAGTGCTCACCCATCGGGGACAGGCTTATACGAGCAGTACTTC CSAHPSGTGLYEQYF TRBD1 TRBJ2-7 many TRBV20-1
TGCGCCAGCAGCTTTGGGAGACAGGTCCCTTACAATGAGCAGTTCTTC CASSFGRQVPYNEQFF NA TRBJ2-1 many TRBV5-1
TGTGCCAGCAGCCAAGATCGGCAGGCCAATTCACCCCTCCACTTT CASSQDRQANSPLHF NA TRBJ1-6 many TRBV3-1
TGTGCCAGCGGAGTAAAACGGGAGGCAGAGACCCAGTACTTC CASGVKREAETQYF TRBD2 TRBJ2-5 NA TRBV6-1
TGTGCCAGCAGACGATCCCACAGGGACGAGCAGTACTTC CASRRSHRDEQYF NA TRBJ2-7 NA TRBV6-2/TRBV6-3
TGTGCCAGCACGCAGGGTAGCGGGAGCTCCTACACCGGGGAGCTGTTTTTT CASTQGSGSSYTGELFF TRBD2 TRBJ2-2 few TRBV6-2/TRBV6-3
TGTGCCATCCGGGCAGCGGGCACTAGCACAGATACGCAGTATTTT CAIRAAGTSTDTQYF NA TRBJ2-3 many TRBV10-3
TGTGCCAGCAGTTGGCGGACTATTAAGGGCGAGCAGTACTTC CASSWRTIKGEQYF NA TRBJ2-7 many TRBV12-3/TRBV12-4
TGTGCCAGCAGTTTTCGAACAGACCATGGCTACACCTTC CASSFRTDHGYTF NA TRBJ1-2 many TRBV28
TGTGCCAGCACGCCGGGACTAGCGTCCCCCAGGGGGACCCAGTACTTC CASTPGLASPRGTQYF TRBD2 TRBJ2-5 many TRBV12-3/TRBV12-4
TGTGCCAGCAGTGGGCAGGGAGAAACTTTTGGCTACACCTTC CASSGQGETFGYTF NA TRBJ1-2 few TRBV6-1
TGTGCCAGCAGCCCGATACCGGGACAGGGTGCCGAGCAGTACTTC CASSPIPGQGAEQYF TRBD1 TRBJ2-7 few TRBV7-2
TGTGCCAGCAGCTTAACCGGGACAGGGGGGCTTCCTAGCACAGATACGCAGTATTTT CASSLTGTGGLPSTDTQYF TRBD1 TRBJ2-3 few TRBV7-3
TGTGCCTGGAGTGAGGGAGGGACTGCGCAGTATTTT CAWSEGGTAQYF TRBD2 TRBJ2-3 NA TRBV30
TGTGCCACCGGGGACAGGGCGTCCTACGAGCAGTACTTC CATGDRASYEQYF TRBD1 TRBJ2-7 NA TRBV11-2
TGTGCCAGCAGCCCAGCGGGGGCCGACTCCTACGAGCAGTACTTC CASSPAGADSYEQYF TRBD2 TRBJ2-7 many TRBV9
TGTGCCAGCAGCTCATTTGCTCCCCAGTACTTC CASSSFAPQYF NA TRBJ2-5 NA TRBV7-2
TGCGCCAGCAGCTACCCGGGAAAGAGGGAAAAACTGTTTTTT CASSYPGKREKLFF NA TRBJ1-4 NA TRBV4-1
TGTGCCAGCAGTGGGGCTAGCGGGAGGAATGAGCAGTTCTTC CASSGASGRNEQFF TRBD2 TRBJ2-1 NA TRBV27
TGTGCCAGCAGTTACTCGATAGGGATTCCCTACGAGCAGTACTTC CASSYSIGIPYEQYF NA TRBJ2-7 few TRBV6-5
TGTGCCAGCAGTGCCGGACTAGCGCGGGAGCAGTTCTTC CASSAGLAREQFF TRBD2 TRBJ2-1 NA TRBV7-3
TGCAGTGCCTCCGGGACTAGCGGCACCGCTGAGCAGTTCTTC CSASGTSGTAEQFF TRBD2 TRBJ2-1 many TRBV20-1
TGTGCCAGCAGCAGGACCGTCAACTATGGCTACACCTTC CASSRTVNYGYTF NA TRBJ1-2 few TRBV3-1
TGTGCCAGCAGTTTATGGTCAGAAGGAAACACCATATATTTT CASSLWSEGNTIYF NA TRBJ1-3 few TRBV28
TGTGCCAGCAGACGGGACTTCGGCTCGGAGACCCAGTACTTC CASRRDFGSETQYF NA TRBJ2-5 many TRBV2
TGTGCCAGCAGTCGACAGGCGACTAGCACAGATACGCAGTATTTT CASSRQATSTDTQYF NA TRBJ2-3 many TRBV6-2/TRBV6-3
TGTGCCAGCAGTCTAGGACTCCAGGGGGGGACCCAGTACTTC CASSLGLQGGTQYF NA TRBJ2-5 many TRBV28
TGTGCCAGCTCACCAATGTTCCGGGGTGGCACAGATACGCAGTATTTT CASSPMFRGGTDTQYF NA TRBJ2-3 many TRBV18
TGCGCCAGCAGTACGACAGGGACCCACAATGAGCAGTTCTTC CASSTTGTHNEQFF TRBD1 TRBJ2-1 many TRBV10-1
TGCAGTGCTAGAGATGGGGCCAGGAACACTGAAGCTTTCTTT CSARDGARNTEAFF NA TRBJ1-1 NA TRBV20-1
TGTGCCACCAGTGATACGGGGTATGGCTACACCTTC CATSDTGYGYTF NA TRBJ1-2 NA TRBV24-1
TGCAGTGCTAGAATGGTGGGAGGGCCTCTCGAGCAGTACTTC CSARMVGGPLEQYF TRBD2 TRBJ2-7 many TRBV20-1
TGTGCCAGCAGCCCCAAACGGGAGGGAAGCCCCAATGAGCAGTTCTTC CASSPKREGSPNEQFF TRBD2 TRBJ2-1 few TRBV12-3/TRBV12-4
TGTGCCGCTACAAGGACGAGTAGCTCCTATAATTCACCCCTCCACTTT CAATRTSSSYNSPLHF NA TRBJ1-6 few TRBV30
TGCAGCGGGGGGGACAGGGACGGCAATGAGCAGTTCTTC CSGGDRDGNEQFF TRBD1 TRBJ2-1 few TRBV29-1
TGTGCCAGCAGCCACAAGAGGACAGTTCAAGAGACCCAGTACTTC CASSHKRTVQETQYF NA TRBJ2-5 many TRBV3-1
TGTGCCAGCAGCCAAGACGTCAGGAGCTCCTACAATGAGCAGTTCTTC CASSQDVRSSYNEQFF NA TRBJ2-1 many TRBV14
TGTGCCAGCACGGGAGGGGGCCGCTTTACCGGGGAGCTGTTTTTT CASTGGGRFTGELFF NA TRBJ2-2 NA TRBV2
TGTGCCAGCAGTGATTGGGACCCCGGGGACACAGATACGCAGTATTTT CASSDWDPGDTDTQYF NA TRBJ2-3 NA TRBV2